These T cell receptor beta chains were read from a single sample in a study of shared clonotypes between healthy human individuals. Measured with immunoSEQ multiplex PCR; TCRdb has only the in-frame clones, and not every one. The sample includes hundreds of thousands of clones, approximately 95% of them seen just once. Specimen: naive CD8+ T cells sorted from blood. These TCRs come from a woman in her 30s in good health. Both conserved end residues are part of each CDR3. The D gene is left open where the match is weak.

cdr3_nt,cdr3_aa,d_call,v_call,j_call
TGTGCCAGCTCTACGACAGGGTTCAACACTGAAGCTTTCTTT,CASSTTGFNTEAFF,TRBD1,TRBV27,TRBJ1-1
TGCGCCAGCAGGGGAACGGGGGCCTACGAGCAGTACTTC,CASRGTGAYEQYF,.,TRBV5-1,TRBJ2-7
TGTGCCAGCAGCTTGGGCGGTAGTAGCGGATGGGAAGATACGCAGTATTTT,CASSLGGSSGWEDTQYF,.,TRBV7-9,TRBJ2-3
TGTGCCAGCCTAGCGGGAGATTTTGGCGAGCAGTACTTC,CASLAGDFGEQYF,TRBD2,TRBV6-6,TRBJ2-7
TGTGCCAGCAGTTTGACGCCGGGACTAGCGGGGCACGAGCAGTACTTC,CASSLTPGLAGHEQYF,TRBD2,TRBV27,TRBJ2-7
TGTGCCAGCAGCTTGGCTCCCTACGAGCAGTACTTC,CASSLAPYEQYF,.,TRBV5-4,TRBJ2-7
TGTGCCAGCTCACCAGCTAAGGGAAATCCTAACACTGAAGCTTTCTTT,CASSPAKGNPNTEAFF,.,TRBV18,TRBJ1-1
TGCAGCGTCAGGACAGGGTTCTCCTACGAGCAGTACTTC,CSVRTGFSYEQYF,TRBD1,TRBV29-1,TRBJ2-7
TGTGCCAGCTCGAAAACCTCTGGGGCCAACGTCCTGACTTTC,CASSKTSGANVLTF,.,TRBV28,TRBJ2-6
TGTGCCAGCAGTTTATCCTCGACTAATGAGCAGTTCTTC,CASSLSSTNEQFF,.,TRBV27,TRBJ2-1
TGTGCCAGCAAAGGAGAAATGTCCTACGAGCAGTACTTC,CASKGEMSYEQYF,.,TRBV11-2,TRBJ2-7
TGTGCCAGCAGCTCCCGCAAACGGGACAATGAGCAGTTCTTC,CASSSRKRDNEQFF,.,TRBV11-2,TRBJ2-1
TGTGCCAGCAGGGAACAGGGAAGGGGAACCTACGAGCAGTACTTC,CASREQGRGTYEQYF,.,TRBV2,TRBJ2-7
TGCGCCAGCAGCCAAGAGGGCGGGGAATCCTACGAGCAGTACTTC,CASSQEGGESYEQYF,.,TRBV4-1,TRBJ2-7